This T cell receptor (beta chain) stems from a study of cytomegalovirus exposure and HLA in healthy donors (dated by TCRdb to 2015 to 2018). Context from the whole study: An earlier analysis of some 600 of the donors reported approximately 280 Gb of sequence data and 117 million unique TCR beta sequences obtained from about 179 million T cells. An early release covering roughly 580 HLA-typed donors comprised approximately 300 gigabases of sequencing data and about 90 million unique TCR sequences. Among the approximately 430 genotyped donors, about 85% belonged to the genetic ancestry cluster associated with self-reported Caucasian donors. The study was designed to test whether signatures of past pathogen exposure could be identified by cataloging public T cell receptors. The study used immunosequencing to profile the T cell repertoires of hundreds of subjects and linked those repertoires to cytomegalovirus serostatus. Along with the approximately 650-subject first cohort, a separate validation cohort of 120 different subjects was used. To predict cytomegalovirus infection status, the study brought together high-throughput TCR immunosequencing, statistical association of individual TCRs with disease status, and machine learning. A later analysis re-analyzed previously published TCR beta repertoires from 666 donors and added high-resolution HLA genotyping to study TCR occurrence patterns. The later analysis used no new phenotypic data to find candidate immune exposures, relying instead on TCR beta sequences and their occurrence across donors. In an earlier analysis of 587 of the donors, high-throughput TCR beta sequencing was used to judge whether each TCR beta V gene segment behaved as functional or pseudogenic. Donor age, sex, ethnicity and CMV serostatus were collected together with the repertoire data. A later genetic analysis used genome-wide SNP genotypes for about 65% of the 666 donors, treating that subset as a discovery cohort. Every repertoire in the discovery cohort had been generated on one and the same sequencing platform. HLA typing included class I and class II loci at four-digit resolution. Typing coverage differed by locus: A, B, C, DRB1 and DQB1 were typed in roughly 620-640 donors, DQA1 in about 510, DPA1 in nearly 610, and DPB1 in 400 to 480. Roughly five DR-DQ haplotypes were handled as single units for association and clustering, since linkage in the cohort was strong. Across around 400 genotyped donors of the cohort, an average of approximately 220,000 unique TCR beta nucleotide sequences per donor were sequenced, and 15% to 20% of those sequences were non-productive. General findings and caveats noted by the study authors: A further reported finding was that TCR beta sequences accurately predicted the HLA-A and HLA-B alleles for most subjects in the first cohort. It was suggested by the authors that the approach could potentially be generalized to other disease states and immunological phenotypes. Roughly 17 rarely observed V segments, including chromosome 9 orphons, were excluded from the earlier analysis of approximately 500 of the donors because counts were too low. According to a later analysis, TCR association rates differed among HLA loci, with DRB1 alleles showing the most associated TCRs and HLA-C alleles showing the fewest. Assigning TCR associations to individual alleles was difficult when HLA alleles, especially DR and DQ, strongly co-occurred. Correlated functional status among segregating V segments might be attributable to linkage disequilibrium, but an unknown experimental factor could not be ruled out. A group of highly shared sequence variants was considered likely to be a technical artifact of the sequencing pipeline. In the study, about 150 TCR beta chains were listed as associated with cytomegalovirus. At a false discovery rate of 0.05, a later analysis linked some 17,000 TCR beta sequences to specific HLA alleles. CMV serostatus was the only immune exposure information available for the cohort. In vitro tests confirmed that three of the cytomegalovirus-associated TCR beta chains recognize cytomegalovirus antigens. While some public TCRs were present in many individuals, most TCR sequences turned up only very rarely across donors. In both the original and validation cohorts, the classifier was reported to diagnose cytomegalovirus status with high specificity and sensitivity. HLA typing was unavailable for some donors at each locus, so association tests used only the typed subset. Sequencing depth was assumed to be roughly uniform across donors in the presence/absence analyses, though that assumption may not hold. A later genetic analysis associated a missense DCLRE1C variant with V-gene and J-gene trimming of TCR beta chains, and an independent cohort replicated the association. Most CMV-associated TCR beta chains appeared to be HLA-restricted in a later analysis, and the HLA associations seemed to be driven largely by CMV exposure. In a later analysis, several top co-occurrence clusters were reported to appear linked to parvovirus B19, influenza, CMV and Epstein-Barr virus. Compared with the approximately 600-donor mean, donors in an Asian-associated ancestry cluster had fewer N-insertions in productive TCRs, according to a later genetic analysis. Compared with equally common non-associated chains, HLA-associated TCR beta chains in a later analysis were more clonally expanded and had lower generation probabilities. An earlier analysis of several hundred of the donors showed that most TCR beta V segments appeared in productive rearrangements either about 90% or about 30% of the time, which broadly matched IMGT annotations. The cohort was sequenced for TCR beta chains only, and without alpha or paired-chain data the features that could be detected were limited.

As to this clone: Its recognized antigen is unknown. Base quality data are lacking; no much larger clone is found one base away.

The cohort consisted of 670 or so healthy bone marrow donors. At the time of sampling, all cohort members were nominally healthy, though unrecorded immune exposures were likely present. The donor tested CMV seronegative, placing the donor among the 352 seronegative members of the cohort. Each donor provided a peripheral blood sample, and peripheral blood mononuclear cells were used for TCR beta sequencing. Genomic DNA was extracted from the blood cell samples with the Qiagen DNeasy Blood Extraction Kit. Library construction relied on the immunoSEQ multiplex PCR assay. A mixture of 60 forward primers for TCR Vbeta segments and 13 reverse primers for TCR Jbeta segments was used in the multiplex PCR. The CDR3 region of rearranged TCR beta genes was amplified from genomic DNA by a multiplex PCR assay. Amplified TCR beta libraries were sequenced as 87-base-pair reads on the Illumina HiSeq System. The published analysis was carried out like this. Across the roughly 600 repertoires, a later analysis counted roughly 77 million unique TCR beta chains, roughly 11 million of which were shared by at least two donors. To remove PCR and sequencing errors, raw reads were error-corrected and collapsed into unique sequences using a nearest-neighbor algorithm that merged closely related sequences. To assign V, D and J gene segments, CDR3 sequences were aligned to IMGT reference sequences. For a sequence to be retained, a match of at least six nucleotides to both a V gene segment and a J gene segment was required. A rearrangement counted as productive if the CDR3 had no stop codons and remained in frame with V and J, and every other rearrangement counted as non-productive. Following IMGT convention, CDR3 was defined as the stretch from the second conserved V-encoded cysteine to the conserved J-encoded phenylalanine. Sequences without an unambiguous match to a single V gene segment were excluded from the earlier analysis of almost 600 of the donors. In an earlier analysis of more than 500 of the donors, a V segment was called functional when productive rearrangements were above 56.7%, and segregating when the standard deviation between donors exceeded 5%. A statistical classification framework was built for diagnosing cytomegalovirus status from the catalog of TCR beta chain sequences. V and J gene assignment, in a later analysis, came from comparing TCR nucleotide sequences with IMGT/GENE-DB human TR gene sequences. A later analysis assigned CDR3 sequences and most-parsimonious VDJ recombination scenarios with the TCRdist pipeline. In a later analysis, every TCR beta chain was defined by the combination of its CDR3 amino acid sequence and its V-gene family, and reads without a unique V-gene family were dropped. As a way to deal with suspected cross-contamination and a sequencing artifact, a later analysis dropped roughly 600 nucleotide sequences that were highly shared and had low generation probability. For each public chain, a later analysis derived a clonal expansion index from normalized ranks of inferred template counts within each repertoire. Generation probabilities in a later analysis came from a VDJ recombination model fitted to out-of-frame rearrangements, and those results were checked against IGoR. A later analysis scored TCR-TCR, TCR-HLA and TCR-CMV co-occurrence with hypergeometric tests, applying a repertoire-size bias correction to TCR pairs. In a later analysis, false discovery rates were estimated by permuting HLA or CMV assignments 20 times. A later analysis grouped co-occurring TCRs with DBSCAN, adding TCRdist sequence similarity when clustering within HLA-allele-positive subsets. Repertoires with fewer than 30,000 or more than 120,000 public chains were left out of co-occurrence clustering, as were five repertoires with anomalous nucleotide sharing. In TCRdb, the immuneACCESS table is reduced to in-frame sequences with V and J assigned. These tables do not hold every clone; where another copy was compared, an unresolved V gene accounts for under half, and the others remain unexplained. V and J calls and clone size are those listed in that table; D and trimming were worked out from the DNA. This sample has about 130,000 clones in its table, and about 80% of those were observed once. The ten largest clones represent under 4.5% of the sample.

Sequenced material: PBMCs. The TCR originated in a woman in her thirties or forties in good health and CMV-seronegative.

CDR3 loop: CASSPYRDSGNTIYF. The DNA is as follows: TGTGCCAGCAGTCCGTACAGGGACTCTGGAAACACCATATATTTT. The chain couples TRBV4-2 to TRBJ1-3; a weak D assignment points to TRBD1 (6 bases agree). The CDR3 runs 15 residues from the cysteine to the phenylalanine. CDR3 DNA is the only sequence kept; it has 45 bases, read in frame from the first base. The germline V gene supplies CDR1 LGHNA and CDR2 YNFKEQ. The junction carries 12 bases between V and J, which are trimmed by 6 bases and 0 bases respectively.